Listed below are T cell receptor beta chains from one sample, sequenced in a study of T cells in Graves' hyperthyroidism and ophthalmopathy. Using its own MiXCR run on the multiplex PCR reads, TCRdb lists one record per CDR3 protein. The table shows about 520,000 distinct CDR3 sequences, with roughly 25% occurring only once. The material sequenced was blood. These receptors all come from a woman aged 25 to 39 with Graves' ophthalmopathy. CDR3s leave out the opening cysteine and the closing phenylalanine or tryptophan. Each record gives: clone size, CDR3 length, V gene, CDR3 protein. Clone size is given for some rows only: seen once, a few or many times, or a class if the clone is expanded.

>many|14|TRBV6-2/TRBV6-3
ASSPPVQNHPAEAF
>many|10|TRBV12-3/TRBV12-4
ASRSTSDTQY
>many|16|TRBV11-2
ASSLVSRGATNTGELF
>many|8|TRBV20-1
KPPQETQY
>-|11|TRBV10-3
AISPTSGNTIY
>many|17|TRBV6-4
ASPHKTGAFTNSNQPQH
>few|10|TRBV2
ASRTGRTEAF
>-|11|TRBV6-2/TRBV6-3
ATDRRGSYEQY
>-|13|TRBV6-1
ASSGILYGGSPLH
>once|13|TRBV12-3/TRBV12-4
ASSPGQGGNSPLH
>many|11|TRBV20-1
SAITHTTGELF
>-|15|TRBV12-3/TRBV12-4
ASSFLTGGLAKNIKY
>-|12|TRBV6-1
ASSEEDSAYGYA
>-|14|TRBV20-1
SAREAKGGAFTEAF
>few|12|TRBV28
ASSFGTDTYEQY
>many|10|TRBV30
AWSPVAETQY
>-|12|TRBV5-1
ASSSGGVLNEQY
>few|15|TRBV11-2
ASSYPGGGAPSGEQY
>many|11|TRBV5-8
ASVGSSGNTIY
>many|12|TRBV12-3/TRBV12-4
ASRKTGGAYGYT
>-|12|TRBV12-5
ASGLVRYHETQY
>few|13|TRBV12-3/TRBV12-4
ASSLRGRRNTEAF
>many|10|TRBV29-1
SVIGGSYEQY
>-|13|TRBV28
ASSLRAQPSYEQY
>many|13|TRBV20-1
SAEGYYGLLETQY
>many|14|TRBV6-2/TRBV6-3
ASSRRDIRSGNTIY
>many|15|TRBV4-3
ASSHPPGQGGDTEAF
>many|11|TRBV6-2/TRBV6-3
ASHRDTSYEQY
>many|13|TRBV6-5
ASSRDTDSNQPQH
>-|13|TRBV20-1
SARASTDSNQPQH
>-|12|TRBV9
ASSPGVGLGGYT
>many|14|TRBV5-1
ASSLLPGERVGELF
>many|14|TRBV20-1
SAHGAPGMPNYGYT
>-|11|TRBV4-1
ASSPDRENTIY
>many|12|TRBV29-1
SVPRDRANYGYT
>many|13|TRBV24-1
ATSDPTGSDYGYT
>-|14|TRBV6-5
ASSLSWETSFETRY
>few|10|TRBV12-3/TRBV12-4
AIKMNSYEQY
>many|11|TRBV6-2/TRBV6-3
ASSYRGTRLTF
>many|12|TRBV4-3
ASSQGTGLETQY
>many|11|TRBV20-1
SPIVSGGETQY
>-|14|TRBV4-1
ASSLGPLPPRETQY
>-|10|TRBV30
AWSIEGGELF
>-|12|TRBV4-1
ASSQLTQNQPQH
>once|14|TRBV11-2
ASSFLAGRALGELF
>many|14|TRBV12-3/TRBV12-4
ASSPYVGDSNQPQH
>-|15|TRBV2
ASSGVRQAGAQETQY
>many|11|TRBV27
ASSRQGVGEQY
>many|15|TRBV12-3/TRBV12-4
ASSPSGGYGVNQPQH
>-|10|TRBV5-6
ASSFFTGEAF
>-|15|TRBV4-2
ASSQDHHGALIYGYT